This is a list of T cell receptor beta chains from one sample in a study of beta chain features in type 1 diabetes. Clones were read by immunoSEQ multiplex PCR, and TCRdb kept only the in-frame ones, dropping some. This table has around 340,000 clones, around a fifth appearing once. The sample consisted of naive CD4+ T cells from blood. These receptors originate from a woman between 18 and 30 years old in good health. Each CDR3 is given with its conserved first and last residue. A D gene is named only where the DNA matches it firmly. Size is omitted from some rows. Given values are once, few, many or a class for expanded clones.

J gene	V gene	D gene	clone size	CDR3 protein	CDR3 DNA
TRBJ2-7	TRBV5-1	TRBD2	few	CASSGAGTSGEQYF	TGCGCCAGCAGCGGCGCGGGGACTAGCGGCGAGCAGTACTTC
TRBJ2-5	TRBV11-1	NA	few	CASSLGPRGGGRETQYF	TGTGCCAGCAGCTTAGGCCCTCGTGGCGGGGGCCGGGAGACCCAGTACTTC
TRBJ2-2	TRBV7-9	TRBD1	NA	CASSLLWHRGLGGELFF	TGTGCCAGCAGCTTATTGTGGCACAGGGGGCTCGGCGGGGAGCTGTTTTTT
TRBJ2-4	TRBV11-3	NA	few	CASSLTDNIQYF	TGTGCCAGCAGCCTCACAGACAACATTCAGTACTTC
TRBJ2-3	TRBV25-1	TRBD1	few	CASSEPYGTGSTDTQYF	TGTGCCAGCAGTGAACCCTATGGGACAGGGAGCACAGATACGCAGTATTTT
TRBJ2-3	TRBV5-4	NA	NA	CASSPNGGSTDTQYF	TGTGCCAGCAGCCCCAATGGCGGTAGCACAGATACGCAGTATTTT
TRBJ1-2	TRBV29-1	TRBD1	NA	CSVDRTGDFNYGYTF	TGCAGCGTTGATAGGACAGGGGATTTTAACTATGGCTACACCTTC
TRBJ2-7	TRBV18	TRBD1	few	CASSYYRDSNSGEQYF	TGTGCCAGCTCATACTACCGGGACAGTAATTCTGGTGAGCAGTACTTC
TRBJ1-5	TRBV7-8	NA	few	CASSRDTHSNQPQHF	TGTGCCAGCAGCAGGGACACCCATAGCAATCAGCCCCAGCATTTT
TRBJ2-1	TRBV5-1	NA	few	CASSLGRPGDEQFF	TGCGCCAGCAGCTTGGGGAGGCCGGGAGATGAGCAGTTCTTC
TRBJ2-5	TRBV7-9	NA	NA	CASILDSQETQYF	TGTGCCAGCATCCTGGACAGCCAAGAGACCCAGTACTTC
TRBJ1-5	TRBV29-1	NA	few	CSAWEGGNQPQHF	TGCAGCGCCTGGGAGGGGGGCAATCAGCCCCAGCATTTT
TRBJ2-2	TRBV30	NA	few	CAWSQGLTSTGELFF	TGTGCCTGGAGTCAGGGACTCACCAGCACCGGGGAGCTGTTTTTT
TRBJ2-1	TRBV2	NA	NA	CASIGQKNNEQFF	TGTGCCAGCATAGGACAGAAGAACAATGAGCAGTTCTTC
TRBJ2-4	TRBV7-2	TRBD2	NA	CASSSLAGGPVKNIQYF	TGTGCCAGCAGCTCTCTAGCGGGGGGGCCGGTCAAAAACATTCAGTACTTC
TRBJ1-5	TRBV2	TRBD1	NA	CASKGQGVGEPQHF	TGTGCCAGCAAGGGACAGGGAGTAGGGGAGCCCCAGCATTTT
TRBJ2-1	TRBV7-9	TRBD2	few	CASSLATGLAGDDNEQFF	TGTGCCAGCAGCTTAGCTACGGGACTAGCGGGAGATGACAATGAGCAGTTCTTC
TRBJ2-7	TRBV5-1	TRBD2	NA	CASSLGLAVTYEQYF	TGCGCCAGCAGCTTGGGACTAGCGGTAACCTACGAGCAGTACTTC
TRBJ2-7	TRBV6-5	TRBD1	few	CASSYSAGGIYEQYF	TGTGCCAGCAGTTACTCGGCAGGGGGCATCTACGAGCAGTACTTC
TRBJ2-5	TRBV5-8	NA	few	CASSLLGLRETQYF	TGTGCCAGCAGCTTGCTCGGACTTAGGGAGACCCAGTACTTC
TRBJ2-1	TRBV5-1	NA	few	CASSLAQGPYNEQFF	TGCGCCAGCAGCTTGGCCCAGGGGCCTTACAATGAGCAGTTCTTC
TRBJ1-1	TRBV18	TRBD1	few	CASSPAPTGVSTEAFF	TGTGCCAGCTCACCGGCCCCGACAGGGGTGAGCACTGAAGCTTTCTTT
TRBJ1-1	TRBV2	NA	NA	CATVGLLNTEAFF	TGTGCCACCGTGGGACTCCTGAACACTGAAGCTTTCTTT
TRBJ2-3	TRBV10-3	TRBD2	NA	CAIMTSGRADTQYF	TGTGCCATCATGACTAGCGGGAGAGCTGATACGCAGTATTTT
TRBJ2-1	TRBV4-1	TRBD2	NA	CASSQDGSGGRHGQFF	TGCGCCAGCAGCCAAGATGGGAGCGGGGGACGGCACGGGCAGTTCTTC
TRBJ2-3	TRBV2	TRBD2	NA	CASSRTSGGTDTQYF	TGTGCCAGCAGTCGGACGAGCGGGGGGACGGATACGCAGTATTTT